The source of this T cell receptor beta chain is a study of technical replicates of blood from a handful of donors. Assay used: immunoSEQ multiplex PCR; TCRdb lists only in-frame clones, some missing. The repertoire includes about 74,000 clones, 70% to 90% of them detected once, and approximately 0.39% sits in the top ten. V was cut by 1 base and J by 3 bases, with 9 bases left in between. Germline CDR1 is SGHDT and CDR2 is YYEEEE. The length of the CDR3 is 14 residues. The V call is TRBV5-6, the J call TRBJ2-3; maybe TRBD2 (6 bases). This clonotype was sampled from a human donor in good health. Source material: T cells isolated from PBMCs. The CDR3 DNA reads TGTGCCAGCAGCTTGTACGGGAGTACAGATACGCAGTATTTT. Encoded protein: CASSLYGSTDTQYF. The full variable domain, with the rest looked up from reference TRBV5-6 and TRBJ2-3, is DAGVTQSPTHLIKTRGQQVTLRCSPKSGHDTVSWYQQALGQGPQFIFQYYEEEERQRGNFPDRFSGHQFPNYSSELNVNALLLGDSALYLCASSLYGSTDTQYFGPGTRLTVL.